A selection of T cell receptor beta chains follows, all from one sample in a study of post-analysis software for immune sequencing data. TCRdb analysed the PCR reads with MiXCR anew, one entry per CDR3 protein. The sample has hundreds of thousands of distinct CDR3 sequences; approximately 59% are singletons. The sequencing input was blood. The receptors originated from a girl aged 2 to 10 with multiple sclerosis. Both conserved end residues are part of each CDR3. Each record gives: V gene, D gene, J gene, clone size, CDR3 DNA, CDR3 protein. D genes are given only for firm matches. Only some rows state a clone size, as once, few, many or a class for expanded clones.

>TRBV6-6|TRBD2|TRBJ2-5|-
TGTGCCAGCAGTCCCGGACTAGCGGGAGGGCCGGAGACCCAGTACTTC
CASSPGLAGGPETQYF
>TRBV15|-|TRBJ1-1|few
TGTGCCACCAGCAGAGAGGTAACCACTGAAGCTTTCTTT
CATSREVTTEAFF
>TRBV20-1|TRBD2|TRBJ2-7|-
TGCAGTGCTCGGGGAAGCGGGAGGACATCCTACGAGCAGTACTTC
CSARGSGRTSYEQYF
>TRBV6-4|TRBD2|TRBJ2-1|-
TGTGCCAGCAGTGTAACCAGCGGGGGGTACAATGAGCAGTTCTTC
CASSVTSGGYNEQFF
>TRBV11-2|-|TRBJ2-5|-
TGTGCCAGCAGCGTAGGGGCGGGACAAGAGACCCAGTACTTC
CASSVGAGQETQYF
>TRBV28|TRBD2|TRBJ2-3|-
TGTGTCAGCAGTTCGGGACTAGCGGGAGGAGCTGCTCTCACAGATACGCAGTATTTT
CVSSSGLAGGAALTDTQYF
>TRBV7-2|-|TRBJ2-3|-
TGTGCCCGTCTGGCCGTTTTTGCGACAGATACGCAGTATTTT
CARLAVFATDTQYF
>TRBV7-9|-|TRBJ2-7|-
TGTGCCAGCATTCCCCACCGGGGTACCGAGCAGTACTTC
CASIPHRGTEQYF
>TRBV4-2|TRBD1|TRBJ2-1|-
TGTGCCAGCAGCCAAGATGGACAGGCCTTGCGGGCTTGGCAGTTCTTC
CASSQDGQALRAWQFF
>TRBV12-3/TRBV12-4|-|TRBJ1-1|-
TGTGCCAGCAGTCCCCGACGGTTTCTGAACACTGAAGCTTTCTTT
CASSPRRFLNTEAFF
>TRBV7-2|-|TRBJ2-1|-
TGTGCCAGCAGCTTCGCTGGGGCGAATGAGCAGTTCTTC
CASSFAGANEQFF